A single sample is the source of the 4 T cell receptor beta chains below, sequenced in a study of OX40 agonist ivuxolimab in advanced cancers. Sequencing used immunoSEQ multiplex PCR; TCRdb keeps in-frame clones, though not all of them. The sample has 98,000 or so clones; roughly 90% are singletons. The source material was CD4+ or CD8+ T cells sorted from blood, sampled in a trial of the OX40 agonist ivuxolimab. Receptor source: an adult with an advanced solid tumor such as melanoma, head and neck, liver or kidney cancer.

The CDR3 here is CASSRGAAREQYF. CDR3 nucleotides: TGTGCCAGCAGCCGGGGGGCCGCTCGGGAGCAGTACTTC. This chain joins TRBV5-8 and TRBJ2-7; the D gene is possibly TRBD2 (7 bases). The CDR3 has 13 amino acids. Trimming left V 4 bases short and J 7 bases short, with 15 bases between. The germline gives CDR1 SGHTS, CDR2 YDEGEE.

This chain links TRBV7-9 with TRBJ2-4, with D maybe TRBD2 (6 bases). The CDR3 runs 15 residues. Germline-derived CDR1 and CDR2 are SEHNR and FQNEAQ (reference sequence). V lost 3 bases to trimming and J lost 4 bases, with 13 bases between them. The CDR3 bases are TGTGCCAGCAGCTTCGGGACCGGAGGGAAAAACATTCAGTACTTC. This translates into CASSFGTGGKNIQYF.

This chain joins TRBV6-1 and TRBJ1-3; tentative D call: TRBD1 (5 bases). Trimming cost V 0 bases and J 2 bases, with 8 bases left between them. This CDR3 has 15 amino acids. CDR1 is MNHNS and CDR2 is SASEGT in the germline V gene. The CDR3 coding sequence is TGTGCCAGCAGTGAAGCGTGGGGGGCTGGAAACACCATATATTTT. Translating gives CASSEAWGAGNTIYF.

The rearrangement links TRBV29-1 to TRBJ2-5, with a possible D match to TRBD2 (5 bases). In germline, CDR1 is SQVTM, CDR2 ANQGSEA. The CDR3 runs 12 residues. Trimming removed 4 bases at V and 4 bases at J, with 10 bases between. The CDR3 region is CSVARETETQYF. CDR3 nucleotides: TGCAGCGTTGCTAGGGAGACAGAGACCCAGTACTTC.